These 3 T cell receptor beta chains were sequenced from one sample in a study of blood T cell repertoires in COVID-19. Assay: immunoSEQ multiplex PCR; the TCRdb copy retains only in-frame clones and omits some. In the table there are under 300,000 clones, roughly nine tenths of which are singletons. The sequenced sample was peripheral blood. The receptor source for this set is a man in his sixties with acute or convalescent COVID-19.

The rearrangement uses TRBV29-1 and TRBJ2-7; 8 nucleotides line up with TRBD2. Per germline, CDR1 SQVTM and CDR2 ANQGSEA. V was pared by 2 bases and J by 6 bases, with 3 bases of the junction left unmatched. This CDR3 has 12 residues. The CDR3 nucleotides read TGCAGCGTTGAACTAACTAGCGGCGAGCAGTACTTC. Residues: CSVELTSGEQYF.

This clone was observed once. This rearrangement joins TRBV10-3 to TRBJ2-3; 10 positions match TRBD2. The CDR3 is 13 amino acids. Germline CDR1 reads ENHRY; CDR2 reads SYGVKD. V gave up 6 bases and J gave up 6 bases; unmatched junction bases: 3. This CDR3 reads CAISLAGEDTQYF. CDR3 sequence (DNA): TGTGCCATCAGCCTAGCGGGAGAGGATACGCAGTATTTT.

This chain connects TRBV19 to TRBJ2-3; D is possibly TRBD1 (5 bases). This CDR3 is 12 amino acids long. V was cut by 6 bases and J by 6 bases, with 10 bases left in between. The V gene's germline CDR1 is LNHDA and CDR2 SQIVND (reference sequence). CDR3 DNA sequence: TGTGCCAGTAGGATGGGGCTTGATACGCAGTATTTT. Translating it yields CASRMGLDTQYF.